This T cell receptor (beta chain) was sequenced during a study of blood T cells in healthy people across ages (dated by TCRdb to between 2015 and 2016). A note on the overall study: In model experiments, template switching captured about one uniquely barcoded TCR beta cDNA molecule for every two T cells. To avoid experimental bias, donors of different ages were distributed randomly across sequencing lanes. The donors were split into four age groups: young (average about 16 years), middle-aged (39), aged (roughly 68) and long-lived (over 75). For two donors (one aged 18 to 29 and one aged 80 or older), the study analyzed two additional independent replicas of 1 million unique cDNA reads from the same blood draw. Using deep sequencing normalized with unique cDNA molecular identifiers, the study measured how TCR beta repertoire diversity changes with age.

For this clonotype: This clone's antigen is unknown. One junction end does not reproduce the germline sequence, and a read error may be involved.

The library was prepared using 5' RACE. For sequencing, an Illumina HiSeq 2500 was employed. A second roughly 6 to 11 cycle PCR used a sample-barcoded 5' primer and a J-beta primer mix. A template-switch 5' adaptor carrying 12 random nucleotides introduced a unique molecular identifier onto each TCR beta cDNA molecule. Each sample yielded at least 2.5 million CDR3-containing paired-end reads. The Mint cDNA synthesis kit, primed by a TRBC-specific oligonucleotide, was used to synthesize first-strand cDNA from all RNA. After uracil-DNA glycosylase treatment, a first 18-cycle PCR used universal primers M1SS and BC2_uni_R on all cDNA. For the original study's pipeline: Each sample was normalized by randomly selecting 1 million high-quality reads, each carrying a distinct molecular identifier. Instead of being binned into consensus sequences, reads with shared molecular identifiers were discarded. CDR3 identification, clonotype clustering and error correction used MiTCR with a Q25 quality threshold and the strictest error-elimination algorithm. A nonparametric unseen species model using Euler transformation provided a lower-bound estimate of total TCR beta diversity. The public sequencing data were trimmed at Q25 with fastp and processed into clonotypes with MiXCR by TCRdb, which kept only in-frame beta chains. Rows with a matching CDR3 protein are joined into one entry that keeps the most common DNA and genes. TCRdb's processing, not the authors' own work, is the source of the V and J calls. Here the sample has about 1.5 million distinct CDR3 sequences; less than 45% occur a single time. The ten largest account for 4% of the sample.

Systemically healthy Caucasian individuals from Russia, around 38 in total and aged about 6 to 95 years, were included as donors. Around 10 milliliters of peripheral blood were collected from each donor into EDTA-treated Vacutainer tubes. Ficoll-Paque density-gradient centrifugation was used to isolate PBMCs, with at least 6.5 million per sample. Trizol reagent was used to extract total RNA from the PBMCs, yielding at least 6 micrograms per sample. Naive CD45RAhigh/CD27high T cell percentages were measured by flow cytometry on a PBMC aliquot from every donor. Inclusive of the bounding cysteine and phenylalanine, the CDR3 is 15 residues long. Of all the DNA, just the CDR3 is kept, 45 bases in frame from base 1. CDR1 SGHKS and CDR2 YYEKEE were looked up in the germline V gene (reference sequence). What the research found in general, with its limitations: Estimates of total diversity based on one million sequenced T cells were regarded as lower bounds and as underestimates. Bulk unsorted PBMC profiling prevented conclusive comparison of naive and antigen-experienced compartments. Compared with the aged group, the long-lived group had more naive CD4+ T cells, fewer expanded clones and increased TCR diversity, a pattern suggesting age selection. The percentage of naive T cells measured by flow cytometry correlated strongly with observed TCR beta diversity. Donor CMV infection status was unknown, potentially confounding age-related changes in expanded clonotypes. Observed TCR beta diversity per million T cells fell roughly linearly with age, and a significant reduction was already apparent by age roughly 40.

This TCR was recovered from a woman between 18 and 29 years old in good health. The chain was built from TRBV5-5 and TRBJ2-3; there is no confident call for the D gene. Sequencing was carried out using blood. The bases are TGTGCCGGCAGCTTGGAGTCAGTTAGCACAGATACGCAGTATTTT. This gives the protein CAGSLESVSTDTQYF.